A selection of T cell receptor beta chains follows, all from one sample in a study of Ad26.COV2.S vaccination and SARS-CoV-2 variants. Some clones are missing from TCRdb's copy, which holds only in-frame ones; the method was immunoSEQ multiplex PCR. This table holds fewer than 500,000 clones, about 93% found once. The source was peripheral blood, collected in a trial of Ad26.COV2.S vaccine versus placebo. The receptors shown here come from a person between 18 and 65 years old who received the Ad26.COV2.S COVID-19 vaccine or a placebo. Both conserved end residues are part of each CDR3. D genes are given only for firm matches. Only some rows state a clone size, as once, few, many or a class for expanded clones.

abundance	v_gene	len	d_gene	j_gene	CDR3nt	CDR3aa
NA	TRBV25-1	14	TRBD2	TRBJ2-5	TGTGCCAGCAGTCGAGCGGGAGGGCCAGGGACCCAGTACTTC	CASSRAGGPGTQYF
NA	TRBV4-3	16	NA	TRBJ2-7	TGCGCCAGCAGCCAAGAGGTCGGGGGAGAGTCCTACGAGCAGTACTTC	CASSQEVGGESYEQYF
NA	TRBV7-2	15	NA	TRBJ2-7	TGTGCCAGCAGCTTAGCGTACGACAGCTCCTACGAGCAGTACTTC	CASSLAYDSSYEQYF
NA	TRBV27	13	NA	TRBJ1-2	TGTGCCAGCAGTCCACAGGGAAAGGATGGCTACACCTTC	CASSPQGKDGYTF
NA	TRBV3-1/TRBV3-2	13	NA	TRBJ2-7	TGTGCCAGCAGCCAAATAAACATGTACGAGCAGTACTTC	CASSQINMYEQYF
NA	TRBV14	14	NA	TRBJ1-1	TGTGCCAGCAGCCAAGATACGGGGGAACATGAAGCTTTCTTT	CASSQDTGEHEAFF
once	TRBV2	11	NA	TRBJ2-1	TGTGCCAGCAGGAACATTGGTGAGCAGTTCTTC	CASRNIGEQFF
once	TRBV10-3	13	NA	TRBJ1-2	TGTGCCATCAGTGAGTTACAGGACTATGGCTACACCTTC	CAISELQDYGYTF
NA	TRBV21-1	17	NA	TRBJ2-3	TGTGCCAGCAGCAAAGTTTCTAGGCTAGCGGCCACAGATACGCAGTATTTT	CASSKVSRLAATDTQYF
NA	TRBV2	12	NA	TRBJ2-1	TGTGCCAGCACCCGAGCAGGGGCTGAGCAGTTCTTC	CASTRAGAEQFF
NA	TRBV4-3	15	TRBD2	TRBJ2-1	TGCGCCAGCAGCCAAGAGACTAGCGGGTACAATGAGCAGTTCTTC	CASSQETSGYNEQFF
NA	TRBV12-3/TRBV12-4	11	NA	TRBJ2-3	TGTGCCAGCAGCATAACAGATACGCAGTATTTT	CASSITDTQYF
once	TRBV14	15	NA	TRBJ1-1	TGTGCCAGCAGCCGTATGGACAGTTTGAACACTGAAGCTTTCTTT	CASSRMDSLNTEAFF
NA	TRBV30	13	NA	TRBJ2-1	TGTGCCTGGAGTGGGTGGGACTACAATGAGCAGTTCTTC	CAWSGWDYNEQFF
NA	TRBV27	17	NA	TRBJ1-2	TGTGCCAGCAACACTGCCAAGGGGGACGCCTTTTCAAAGGGCTACACCTTC	CASNTAKGDAFSKGYTF
NA	TRBV7-2	13	NA	TRBJ2-2	TGTGCCAGCAGCTTGGTTTTCACCGGGGAGCTGTTTTTT	CASSLVFTGELFF
NA	TRBV4-3	16	NA	TRBJ2-1	TGCGCCAGCAGCCAAGATCGAATAGCGGTCTACAATGAGCAGTTCTTC	CASSQDRIAVYNEQFF
few	TRBV5-4	15	TRBD2	TRBJ2-7	TGTGCCAGCAGCTCGCCTAGCGGAAGGACCTACGAGCAGTACTTC	CASSSPSGRTYEQYF
NA	TRBV27	13	NA	TRBJ1-5	TGTGCCAGCAGTTTAAGGGAAGATCAGCCCCAGCATTTT	CASSLREDQPQHF
NA	TRBV7-2	14	NA	TRBJ2-1	TGTGCCAGCAACAGAGGACAGTCCCTCAATGAGCAGTTCTTC	CASNRGQSLNEQFF
NA	TRBV19	15	TRBD1	TRBJ1-1	TGTGCCAGTAGACCGGGACAGGTTTTCGACACTGAAGCTTTCTTT	CASRPGQVFDTEAFF
NA	TRBV18	14	TRBD1	TRBJ2-1	TGTGCCAGCACCCCGGGACAGGGCTACAATGAGCAGTTCTTC	CASTPGQGYNEQFF
NA	TRBV7-2	14	NA	TRBJ1-1	TGTGCCAGCAGCTTAGGGCGCGTGAACACTGAAGCTTTCTTT	CASSLGRVNTEAFF
NA	TRBV7-8	17	NA	TRBJ2-1	TGTGCCAGCAGCTTAGCGGAGTGGGACGGACCCTACAATGAGCAGTTCTTC	CASSLAEWDGPYNEQFF
NA	TRBV7-2	16	NA	TRBJ2-5	TGTGCCAGCAGCTTCCGCCCTACTAGCTTCCAAGAGACCCAGTACTTC	CASSFRPTSFQETQYF
NA	TRBV2	12	NA	TRBJ2-5	TGTGCCAGCAGTGCCCTGGGACGGACCCAGTACTTC	CASSALGRTQYF
NA	TRBV9	15	NA	TRBJ2-1	TGTGCCAGCAGCGTAGGACAGCCCTCCTACAATGAGCAGTTCTTC	CASSVGQPSYNEQFF
NA	TRBV28	16	TRBD1	TRBJ1-4	TGTGCCAGCAGTTACGACCCGGGACAGAAAGGAGGAGGACTGTTTTTT	CASSYDPGQKGGGLFF
NA	TRBV30	14	NA	TRBJ1-2	TGTGCCTGGGTACTCAGGGGCAAGGCCTATGGCTACACCTTC	CAWVLRGKAYGYTF
NA	TRBV6-5	15	TRBD1	TRBJ1-2	TGTGCCAGCAGTAGTCAAGGACAGGGCAACTATGGCTACACCTTC	CASSSQGQGNYGYTF
NA	TRBV28	13	NA	TRBJ1-3	TGTGCCAGCAGTAATTTGGGGGCGGACACCATATATTTT	CASSNLGADTIYF
NA	TRBV5-6	17	NA	TRBJ1-1	TGTGCCAGCAACTCCCGTGTGGGGGCGGTGGAGAACACTGAAGCTTTCTTT	CASNSRVGAVENTEAFF
once	TRBV6-5	14	NA	TRBJ1-1	TGTGCCAGCAACCAACCGGGACAGAACACTGAAGCTTTCTTT	CASNQPGQNTEAFF
NA	TRBV9	15	NA	TRBJ1-4	TGTGCCAGCAGCGTGAGGGGCGAGACTAATGAAAAACTGTTTTTT	CASSVRGETNEKLFF
many	TRBV19	20	NA	TRBJ1-6	TGTGCCAGTAGTATAGATAAGAGTAGGTGGCGGAGCTCCTATAATTCACCCCTCCACTTT	CASSIDKSRWRSSYNSPLHF
NA	TRBV11-2	17	NA	TRBJ2-1	TGTGCCAGCAGCTCACCACTACAGGATTTGGCCTACAATGAGCAGTTCTTC	CASSSPLQDLAYNEQFF
NA	TRBV6-5	13	NA	TRBJ1-1	TGTGCCAGCAGTTTGACGGGGAACACTGAAGCTTTCTTT	CASSLTGNTEAFF
NA	TRBV28	15	TRBD1	TRBJ2-7	TGTGCCAGCAGTCATGGGACAGGGGCCCCGATGGAGCAGTACTTC	CASSHGTGAPMEQYF
NA	TRBV18	14	NA	TRBJ1-1	TGTGCCAGCTCACCAACAGACCAGGGAACTGAAGCTTTCTTT	CASSPTDQGTEAFF
NA	TRBV5-4	12	NA	TRBJ2-7	TGTGCCAGCAGCTTGGATGGGTACGAGCAGTACTTC	CASSLDGYEQYF
NA	TRBV28	14	TRBD1	TRBJ2-5	TGTGCCAGCAGTACCCGTGGACAGGGCGAGACCCAGTACTTC	CASSTRGQGETQYF
NA	TRBV3-1/TRBV3-2	14	NA	TRBJ2-1	TGTGCCAGCAAACCCGGAATAGCGAATTTTGAGCAGTTCTTC	CASKPGIANFEQFF
NA	TRBV3-1/TRBV3-2	12	NA	TRBJ2-7	TGTGCCAGCAGCCAATACAGAAACGAGCAGTACTTC	CASSQYRNEQYF
NA	TRBV4-2	17	TRBD2	TRBJ2-7	TGTGCCAGCAGCCAATGGGGACTAGCATACAGCTCCTACGAGCAGTACTTC	CASSQWGLAYSSYEQYF
NA	TRBV24-1	13	NA	TRBJ1-1	TGTGCCACCAGTGGAAATAAAGGCACTGAAGCTTTCTTT	CATSGNKGTEAFF
NA	TRBV7-9	14	NA	TRBJ2-5	TGTGCCAGCAGCCTCCGGGACAAGCAAGAGACCCAGTACTTC	CASSLRDKQETQYF
NA	TRBV9	15	TRBD2	TRBJ2-3	TGTGCCAGCAGCCGACTAGCGGGAGACACAGATACGCAGTATTTT	CASSRLAGDTDTQYF